The 17 T cell receptor beta chains presented below share a single source sample, sequenced in a study of Ad26.COV2.S vaccination and SARS-CoV-2 variants. Treatment denoted: 19 received Ad26.COV2.S at low or high dose, single or two shots; roughly 5 received placebo; per-sample allocation not given. After the first vaccine or placebo injection, samples were drawn on day 63. Here immunoSEQ multiplex PCR was the method, and the copy in TCRdb shows in-frame clones only, minus some. The sample shows a few hundred thousand clones, about 90% of them seen only once. Sequenced here: peripheral blood, sampled in a trial of Ad26.COV2.S vaccine versus placebo. The receptors originated from a person between 18 and 65 years old who received the Ad26.COV2.S COVID-19 vaccine or a placebo.

Points on this clone: This sample also contains other DNA sequences that code for the same CDR3. J is TRBJ2-2 and V is TRBV4-1, with D perhaps TRBD1 or TRBD2 (5 bases each). Trimming stripped 0 bases from V and 5 bases from J, with 7 bases between. CDR3 length equals 14 residues. Germline values: CDR1 MGHRA, CDR2 YSYEKL. The CDR3 DNA is TGCGCCAGCAGCCAAGAGGGACGAACCGGGGAGCTGTTTTTT. Translation: CASSQEGRTGELFF.

This clone was recorded only once. This rearrangement joins TRBV7-3 to TRBJ2-1; D may be TRBD2 (6 bases). The CDR3 is 13 residues long. V gave up 5 bases and J gave up 8 bases, with 13 bases separating them. The germline gives CDR1 SGHTA, CDR2 FQGTGA. The DNA of the CDR3 is TGTGCCAGCAGCCAAATAGCGGCGGATGAGCAGTTCTTC. It is translated as CASSQIAADEQFF.

CDR3 loop: CASRFTGVRWANVLTF. The CDR3 nucleotides read TGTGCCAGCAGGTTTACAGGGGTTAGGTGGGCCAACGTCCTGACTTTC. This sequence joins TRBV28 and TRBJ2-6; 7 bases fit TRBD1. Germline trimming cut 6 bases from V and 5 bases from J; bases unmatched to any gene: 10. This CDR3 contains 16 residues. Germline CDR1 and CDR2: MDHEN and SYDVKM.

The chain has TRBV19 and TRBJ2-7, with D possibly being TRBD2 (6 bases). CDR1 and CDR2 from the germline V gene are LNHDA and SQIVND (reference sequence). V was clipped by 4 bases and J by 0 bases, with 10 bases between them. CDR3 length equals 14 residues. The DNA for the CDR3 is TGTGCCAGTAGTAGGGACTTGCTCTCCTACGAGCAGTACTTC. Its translation is CASSRDLLSYEQYF. The full variable domain, rest sourced from reference TRBV19 and TRBJ2-7, is DGGITQSPKYLFRKEGQNVTLSCEQNLNHDAMYWYRQDPGQGLRLIYYSQIVNDFQKGDIAEGYSVSREKKESFPLTVTSAQKNPTAFYLCASSRDLLSYEQYFGPGTRLTVT.

This clone came up once. The genes are TRBV28 and TRBJ1-5, with D possibly matching TRBD1 (5 bases). Trimming pared 11 bases from V and 1 base from J, leaving 9 bases between. Germline values: CDR1 MDHEN, CDR2 SYDVKM. The CDR3 spans 12 residues. CDR3 amino acids: CAGQNSNQPQHF. CDR3 in DNA: TGTGCCGGACAAAACAGCAATCAGCCCCAGCATTTT.

CDR3 in amino acids: CASSEVLGLIEKLFF. The CDR3 region has the DNA TGTGCCAGCAGTGAAGTTCTGGGCCTGATTGAAAAACTGTTTTTT. The rearrangement uses TRBV6-1 and TRBJ1-4; D unclear. V lost 1 base and J 7 bases, leaving 13 bases between the germline ends. Germline assignment: CDR1 MNHNS and CDR2 SASEGT. The length of the CDR3 is 15 residues.

The gene calls are TRBV5-1 and TRBJ2-5; no firm D call. The CDR3 consists of 11 residues. Trimming took 4 bases from V and 3 from J, leaving 4 bases between them. The germline gives CDR1 SGHRS, CDR2 YFSETQ. In DNA form, the CDR3 reads TGCGCCAGCAGCGTAGAAGAGACCCAGTACTTC. As protein: CASSVEETQYF.

The rearrangement uses TRBV4-1 and TRBJ1-5; TRBD1 might be the D (5 bases). V lost 2 bases and J lost 0, with 5 bases in between. The CDR3 spans 14 residues. Per the germline V gene, CDR1 is MGHRA and CDR2 is YSYEKL. The CDR3 bases are TGCGCCAGCAGCCAACAGGGTAGCAATCAGCCCCAGCATTTT. Amino acids: CASSQQGSNQPQHF.

The rearrangement joins TRBV10-1 to TRBJ2-5; perhaps TRBD2 as D (6 bases). The CDR3 is 18 residues long. Germline CDR1 reads WNHNN; CDR2 reads SYGVQD (reference sequence). With 4 bases removed from V and 2 bases from J, the gap between germline ends came to 23 bases. The CDR3 sequence: CASSVERGFLEGQETQYF. In DNA, the CDR3 is TGCGCCAGCAGTGTGGAGAGGGGCTTTTTGGAGGGGCAAGAGACCCAGTACTTC.

About this clone itself: The junction differs from germline at one of its ends, possibly a read error. The chain combines TRBV7-3 with TRBJ1-1, with 10 positions matching TRBD1. The germline V gene encodes CDR1 SGHTA and CDR2 FQGTGA. The CDR3 is 11 amino acids. The CDR3 spells CASSLGQGVSF. CDR3 DNA: TGTGCCAGCAGCTTAGGACAGGGGGTATCTTTT.

The CDR3: CASTRGGSDEQFF. The CDR3 DNA reads as TGTGCCAGCACCCGTGGCGGGAGTGATGAGCAGTTCTTC. The chain recombines TRBV12-3 or TRBV12-4 with TRBJ2-1; 7 positions agree with TRBD2. V shed 7 bases, J shed 8 bases, and the junction held 8 bases outside the gene matches. The CDR3 sequence is 13 residues long.

The V and J genes are TRBV27 and TRBJ1-6, with D uncertain. Germline values: CDR1 MNHEY, CDR2 SMNVEV (reference sequence). The CDR3 contains 14 residues. Trimming left V 2 bases short and J 8 bases short, with 10 bases between. CDR3 protein: CASSLLSTDSPLHF. The CDR3 DNA follows: TGTGCCAGCAGTTTACTGTCAACGGATTCACCCCTCCACTTT.

The chain has TRBV2 and TRBJ2-3; 8 nucleotides line up with TRBD2. In germline, CDR1 is SNHLY, CDR2 FYNNEI. The ends lost 4 bases at V and 0 bases at J; junction bases unmatched: 6. The CDR3 sequence is 16 residues long. The DNA of the CDR3 is TGTGCCAGCAGTGTTGGTAGCGGGGCTAGCACAGATACGCAGTATTTT. It codes for CASSVGSGASTDTQYF.

The J gene is TRBJ1-2, the V gene TRBV6-5; TRBD1 aligns across 7 bases. Trimming took 2 bases from V and 1 from J; bases not matched to a gene: 7. The CDR3 is 16 residues long. The germline gives CDR1 MNHEY, CDR2 SVGAGI. This CDR3 reads CASSYDPTGYNYGYTF. DNA of the CDR3: TGTGCCAGCAGTTACGATCCGACAGGGTATAACTATGGCTACACCTTC.

This clone was seen just once. V gene TRBV7-8 combines with J gene TRBJ1-5, with D unresolved. CDR1 is SGHVS, CDR2 FQNEAQ, per germline. V was trimmed by 8 bases and J by 0 bases, leaving 8 bases between them. The CDR3 sequence is 13 residues long. Here the CDR3 DNA reads TGTGCCAGCTCTATTTTTAGCAATCAGCCCCAGCATTTT. This codes for CASSIFSNQPQHF.

The V gene is TRBV29-1, the J gene TRBJ2-1, with 8 nucleotides matching TRBD1. Germline-derived CDR1 and CDR2 are SQVTM and ANQGSEA. Trimming cost V 3 bases and J 4 bases; bases outside gene matches: 5. The CDR3 has 14 amino acids. CDR3 protein: CSVDRTGIYNEQFF. The CDR3 DNA reads TGCAGCGTTGACCGGACAGGGATATACAATGAGCAGTTCTTC.

The V call is TRBV6-2 or TRBV6-3, the J call TRBJ2-7; weak D call: TRBD1 (8 bases). V was clipped by 6 bases and J by 5 bases, with 20 bases between them. The CDR3 contains 15 residues. Looked up from germline, CDR1 is MNHEY and CDR2 is SVGEGT. CDR3 loop: CASSHGQGGSDEQYF. In nucleotides, the CDR3 is TGTGCCAGCAGCCATGGACAGGGAGGGTCCGACGAGCAGTACTTC.